A selection of T cell receptor beta chains follows, all from one sample in a study of blood T cell repertoires in COVID-19. Libraries were prepared by immunoSEQ multiplex PCR; TCRdb keeps only in-frame clonotypes and omits some of them. Of about 37,000 clones listed, about 88% are singletons. Sample: peripheral blood. The receptors shown here come from a man between 65 and 79 years old with acute or convalescent COVID-19. Each CDR3 is given with its conserved first and last residue. A D gene is named only where the DNA matches it firmly. Clone size appears in some rows only: once, few, many, or a class for an expanded clone.

j_call: TRBJ2-5; v_call: TRBV25-1; clone_size: -; d_call: -; cdr3_nt: TGTGCCAGCAGTGAAATTCTGGCTGTGGGACTTGCGGAGACCCAGTACTTC; cdr3_aa: CASSEILAVGLAETQYF
j_call: TRBJ1-1; v_call: TRBV19; clone_size: once; d_call: -; cdr3_nt: TGTGCCAGTAGTCTAACTATGAACACTGAAGCTTTCTTT; cdr3_aa: CASSLTMNTEAFF
j_call: TRBJ2-7; v_call: TRBV5-1; clone_size: -; d_call: TRBD1; cdr3_nt: TGCGCCAGCAGCTCACCTGGGACAGGTCAACCCTACGAGCAGTACTTC; cdr3_aa: CASSSPGTGQPYEQYF
j_call: TRBJ2-3; v_call: TRBV2; clone_size: -; d_call: TRBD1; cdr3_nt: TGTGCCAGCATCCGGACAGGGGGGTCAGATACGCAGTATTTT; cdr3_aa: CASIRTGGSDTQYF
j_call: TRBJ1-2; v_call: TRBV5-1; clone_size: -; d_call: -; cdr3_nt: TGCGCCAGCAGCTTGGGGGCACGGCCGGGGTATGGCTACACCTTC; cdr3_aa: CASSLGARPGYGYTF
j_call: TRBJ2-5; v_call: TRBV6-2/TRBV6-3; clone_size: -; d_call: -; cdr3_nt: TGTGCCAGCAGTTACTCGCAGGGCCAAGAGACCCAGTACTTC; cdr3_aa: CASSYSQGQETQYF
j_call: TRBJ1-2; v_call: TRBV5-6; clone_size: -; d_call: TRBD1; cdr3_nt: TGTGCCAGCAGCTGGGGGGACAGGGGAGGCGGCTACACCTTC; cdr3_aa: CASSWGDRGGGYTF
j_call: TRBJ1-4; v_call: TRBV3-1/TRBV3-2; clone_size: -; d_call: -; cdr3_nt: TGTGCCAGCAGCCAAGACGCAGGGGTGGAAAAACTGTTTTTT; cdr3_aa: CASSQDAGVEKLFF
j_call: TRBJ1-2; v_call: TRBV7-2; clone_size: -; d_call: TRBD1; cdr3_nt: TGTGCCAGCAGCCCTGACAGGGTTAACTATGGCTACACCTTC; cdr3_aa: CASSPDRVNYGYTF
j_call: TRBJ1-2; v_call: TRBV6-4; clone_size: -; d_call: TRBD1; cdr3_nt: TGTGCCAGCAGACAGGGGTTTAATGGCTACACCTTC; cdr3_aa: CASRQGFNGYTF
j_call: TRBJ2-1; v_call: TRBV7-2; clone_size: -; d_call: -; cdr3_nt: TGTGCCAGCAGCTTAGGCGGGGGCCTTAACTATGAGCAGTTCTTC; cdr3_aa: CASSLGGGLNYEQFF
j_call: TRBJ2-5; v_call: TRBV6-2/TRBV6-3; clone_size: -; d_call: -; cdr3_nt: TGTGCCAGCAGTTACGCCAGGGGACAAGAGACCCAGTACTTC; cdr3_aa: CASSYARGQETQYF
j_call: TRBJ2-2; v_call: TRBV4-2; clone_size: -; d_call: TRBD2; cdr3_nt: TGTGCCAGCAGCCAACCCTTAGGGGGGAGCGGGGGGGTGAACACCGGGGAGCTGTTTTTT; cdr3_aa: CASSQPLGGSGGVNTGELFF
j_call: TRBJ1-1; v_call: TRBV24-1; clone_size: -; d_call: -; cdr3_nt: TGTGCCACCAGTGCCAGGGCAGACACTGAAGCTTTCTTT; cdr3_aa: CATSARADTEAFF
j_call: TRBJ1-6; v_call: TRBV2; clone_size: -; d_call: TRBD1; cdr3_nt: TGTGCCAGCGAAACCGGGACAGGGGGCAGCTCCTATAATTCACCCCTCCACTTT; cdr3_aa: CASETGTGGSSYNSPLHF
j_call: TRBJ2-7; v_call: TRBV5-1; clone_size: -; d_call: -; cdr3_nt: TGCGCCAGCAGCTTGGGGCAGGGTATCGACGAGCAGTACTTC; cdr3_aa: CASSLGQGIDEQYF
j_call: TRBJ1-2; v_call: TRBV18; clone_size: few; d_call: -; cdr3_nt: TGTGCCAGCTCACCAATAGGCCTAGACTATGGCTACACCTTC; cdr3_aa: CASSPIGLDYGYTF
j_call: TRBJ1-6; v_call: TRBV18; clone_size: -; d_call: -; cdr3_nt: TGTGCCAGCTCACCAGGGAGGAATTCACCCCTCCACTTT; cdr3_aa: CASSPGRNSPLHF
j_call: TRBJ1-5; v_call: TRBV28; clone_size: -; d_call: TRBD1; cdr3_nt: TGTGCCAGCAGTTTAGGACCCGGACAGGCGGGCTTTCGTGATCAGCCCCAGCATTTT; cdr3_aa: CASSLGPGQAGFRDQPQHF
j_call: TRBJ2-3; v_call: TRBV7-9; clone_size: -; d_call: TRBD2; cdr3_nt: TGTGCCAGCAGCTTATTAGCGGGAGCAGATACGCAGTATTTT; cdr3_aa: CASSLLAGADTQYF
j_call: TRBJ2-5; v_call: TRBV7-9; clone_size: -; d_call: -; cdr3_nt: TGTGCCAGCAGCTGGGGGGGCAGTTTCCAAGAGACCCAGTACTTC; cdr3_aa: CASSWGGSFQETQYF
j_call: TRBJ2-2; v_call: TRBV9; clone_size: -; d_call: -; cdr3_nt: TGTGCCAGCAGCGTGGATCAGGGGTGGACCGGGGAGCTGTTTTTT; cdr3_aa: CASSVDQGWTGELFF
j_call: TRBJ2-7; v_call: TRBV18; clone_size: once; d_call: TRBD1; cdr3_nt: TGTGCCAGCTCACCGCGGCAGGGGGACAGCGAGCAGTACTTC; cdr3_aa: CASSPRQGDSEQYF
j_call: TRBJ1-1; v_call: TRBV12-3/TRBV12-4; clone_size: -; d_call: TRBD1; cdr3_nt: TGTGCCAGCAGTTCGACAGGGGGCACTGAAGCTTTCTTT; cdr3_aa: CASSSTGGTEAFF
j_call: TRBJ2-5; v_call: TRBV5-1; clone_size: -; d_call: -; cdr3_nt: TGCGCCAGCAGCTTCGCGGGCCAAGAGACCCAGTACTTC; cdr3_aa: CASSFAGQETQYF
j_call: TRBJ2-6; v_call: TRBV6-5; clone_size: -; d_call: -; cdr3_nt: TGTGCCAGCAGTTATGGAGAAGTCTCTGGGGCCAACGTCCTGACTTTC; cdr3_aa: CASSYGEVSGANVLTF
j_call: TRBJ2-1; v_call: TRBV6-2/TRBV6-3; clone_size: -; d_call: TRBD2; cdr3_nt: TGTGCCAGCAGTAGTCCGGGACTAGCGGGAGGGCCGGACAATGAGCAGTTCTTC; cdr3_aa: CASSSPGLAGGPDNEQFF
j_call: TRBJ1-5; v_call: TRBV27; clone_size: -; d_call: -; cdr3_nt: TGTGCCAGCAGACAGTTCAATCAGCCCCAGCATTTT; cdr3_aa: CASRQFNQPQHF
j_call: TRBJ2-2; v_call: TRBV2; clone_size: -; d_call: -; cdr3_nt: TGTGCCAGCACAGCGGAGTCAAACACCGGGGAGCTGTTTTTT; cdr3_aa: CASTAESNTGELFF
j_call: TRBJ2-1; v_call: TRBV6-5; clone_size: -; d_call: -; cdr3_nt: TGTGCCAGCAGTTACTTTTCAGGGGCGAATGAGCAGTTCTTC; cdr3_aa: CASSYFSGANEQFF
j_call: TRBJ1-1; v_call: TRBV18; clone_size: -; d_call: -; cdr3_nt: TGTGCCAGCTCACCACGGAGGGAAAGCACTGAAGCTTTCTTT; cdr3_aa: CASSPRRESTEAFF
j_call: TRBJ2-1; v_call: TRBV4-2; clone_size: -; d_call: TRBD1; cdr3_nt: TGTGCCAGCAGCCAAGCCAGGGGGTTCTACAATGAGCAGTTCTTC; cdr3_aa: CASSQARGFYNEQFF
j_call: TRBJ1-2; v_call: TRBV5-4; clone_size: few; d_call: -; cdr3_nt: TGTGCCAGCAGCCCCGGACAGACTAACTATGGCTACACCTTC; cdr3_aa: CASSPGQTNYGYTF